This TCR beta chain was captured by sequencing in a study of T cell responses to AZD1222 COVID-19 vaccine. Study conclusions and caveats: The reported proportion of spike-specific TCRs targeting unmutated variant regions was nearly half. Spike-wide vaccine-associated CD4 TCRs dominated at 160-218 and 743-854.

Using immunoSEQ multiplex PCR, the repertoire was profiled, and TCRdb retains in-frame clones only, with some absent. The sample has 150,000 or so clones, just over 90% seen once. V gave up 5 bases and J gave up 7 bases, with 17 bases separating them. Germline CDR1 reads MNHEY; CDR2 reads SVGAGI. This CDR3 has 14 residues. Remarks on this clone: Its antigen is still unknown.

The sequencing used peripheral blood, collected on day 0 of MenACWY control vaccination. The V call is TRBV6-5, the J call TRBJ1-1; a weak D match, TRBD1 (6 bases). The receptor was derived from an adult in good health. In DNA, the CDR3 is TGTGCCAGCAGTCCAAGGACAGCTGAAGTTGAAGCTTTCTTT. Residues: CASSPRTAEVEAFF.